This T cell receptor (beta chain) was recorded in a study of cytomegalovirus exposure and HLA in healthy donors. This CDR3 spans 15 amino acids. CDR1 is MNHNS, CDR2 SASEGT, per germline. V was cut by 2 bases and J by 0 bases, with 11 bases left in between. PCR was performed using 60 Vbeta and 13 Jbeta primers. TCRdb keeps only in-frame clones here, not all; method: immunoSEQ multiplex PCR. This table holds about 150,000 clones, around two thirds found once. The sample taken for sequencing was PBMCs. The rearrangement joins TRBV6-1 to TRBJ2-7; D possibly corresponds to TRBD1 (6 bases). The origin of this receptor is a man aged 25-45 years in good health and CMV-seropositive. The CDR3 DNA reads as TGTGCCAGCAGTGAAAGGGTCAGGGGCTCCTACGAGCAGTACTTC. Its protein is CASSERVRGSYEQYF.